This T cell receptor beta chain was retrieved from a study of cytomegalovirus exposure and HLA in healthy donors. The study, taken as a whole, reports: Later analysis identified a missense DCLRE1C variant that was linked to TCR beta V- and J-gene trimming.

Despite likely unrecorded immune exposures, the donors were nominally healthy at the time of sampling. Note on this clone: Antigen unknown.

The PCR was carried out with 60 Vbeta primers and 13 Jbeta primers. Profiled with immunoSEQ multiplex PCR; TCRdb holds only in-frame clones, not every one. Of 110,000 to 150,000 clones listed, 70% to 85% were seen once; the top ten hold roughly 3.5%. Germline CDR1 and CDR2: SGHRS and YFSETQ. The CDR3 covers 16 residues. V was clipped by 4 bases and J by 0 bases, with 11 bases between them. The sequence came from a male donor in good health and CMV-seronegative. Material for sequencing was PBMCs. V is TRBV5-1 and J is TRBJ2-6; D is unclear. Here the CDR3 reads CASSGPRISGANVLTF. CDR3 nucleotides: TGCGCCAGCAGCGGCCCCAGGATCTCTGGGGCCAACGTCCTGACTTTC.